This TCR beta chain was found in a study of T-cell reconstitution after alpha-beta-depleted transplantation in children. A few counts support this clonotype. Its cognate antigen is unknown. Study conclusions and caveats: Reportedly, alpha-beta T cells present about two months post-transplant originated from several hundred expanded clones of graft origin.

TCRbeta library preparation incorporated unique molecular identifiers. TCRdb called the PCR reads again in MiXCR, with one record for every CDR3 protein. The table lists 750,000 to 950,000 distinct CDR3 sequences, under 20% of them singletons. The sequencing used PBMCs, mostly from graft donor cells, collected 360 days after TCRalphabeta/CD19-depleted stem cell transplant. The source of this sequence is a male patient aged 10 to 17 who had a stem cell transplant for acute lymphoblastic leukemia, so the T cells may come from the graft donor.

The CDR3 spells CASSILQGKLSTDTQYF. CDR3 in DNA: TGCGCCAGCAGCATCCTACAGGGGAAATTAAGCACAGATACGCAGTATTTT. This chain connects TRBV5-1 to TRBJ2-3; 7 bases are shared with TRBD1. The CDR3 covers 17 residues. Trimming at V came to 4 bases and at J to 0 bases, leaving 11 bases not matched to a gene. From germline, CDR1 is SGHRS and CDR2 YFSETQ.